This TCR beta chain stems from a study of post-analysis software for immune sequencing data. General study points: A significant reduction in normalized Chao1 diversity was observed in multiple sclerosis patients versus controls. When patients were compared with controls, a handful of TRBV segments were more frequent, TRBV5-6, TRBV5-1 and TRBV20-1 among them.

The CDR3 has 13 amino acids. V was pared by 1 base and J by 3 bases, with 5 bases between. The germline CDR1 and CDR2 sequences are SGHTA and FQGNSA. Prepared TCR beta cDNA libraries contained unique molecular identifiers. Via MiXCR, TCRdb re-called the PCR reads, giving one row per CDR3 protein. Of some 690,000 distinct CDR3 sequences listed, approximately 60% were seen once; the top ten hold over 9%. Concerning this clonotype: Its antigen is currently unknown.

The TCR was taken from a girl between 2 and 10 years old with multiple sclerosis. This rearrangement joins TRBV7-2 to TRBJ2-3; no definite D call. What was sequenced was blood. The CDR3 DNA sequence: TGTGCCAGCAGCTTAGGGGAAACAGATACGCAGTATTTT. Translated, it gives CASSLGETDTQYF.